Below, 32 T cell receptor beta chains from the same sample are listed, as sequenced in a study of cytomegalovirus exposure and HLA in healthy donors. PCR was performed using 60 Vbeta and 13 Jbeta primers. Profiling relied on immunoSEQ multiplex PCR, and the TCRdb table lists in-frame clones only, not all of them. The sample has roughly 120,000 clones, just under 70% seen once. The sequencing sample was made of PBMCs. The receptors here all came from a man aged 25-45 years in good health and CMV-seropositive.

V usage is TRBV4-3 and J usage is TRBJ2-1; maybe TRBD2 (5 bases). The CDR3 is 13 residues long. Trimming took 1 base from V and 9 from J, leaving 10 bases between them. Germline V gene lookup returns CDR1 LGHNA and CDR2 YSLEER. The DNA for the CDR3 is TGCGCCAGCAGCCAAGTCCCAAGCGGTGAGCAGTTCTTC. Residues: CASSQVPSGEQFF.

In nucleotides, the CDR3 is TGTGCCAGCAGTGGGGGGGTCTATTCACCCCTCCACTTT. As protein: CASSGGVYSPLHF. This chain connects TRBV6-1 to TRBJ1-6; maybe TRBD1 (5 bases). Germline CDR1 reads MNHNS; CDR2 reads SASEGT. The CDR3 contains 13 residues. V lost 4 bases and J lost 8, with 9 bases in between.

CDR3 sequence: CASSLAGEQAISPLHF. CDR3 nucleotide sequence: TGCGCCAGCAGCTTGGCCGGGGAGCAGGCAATATCACCCCTCCACTTT. This chain links TRBV5-1 with TRBJ1-6; D gene ambiguous. CDR1 is SGHRS, CDR2 YFSETQ, per germline. Trimming removed 0 bases at V and 10 bases at J, with 17 bases between. The CDR3 loop spans 16 amino acids.

V usage is TRBV5-4 and J usage is TRBJ1-6, with 9 bases fitting TRBD1. CDR3 length: 17 amino acids. In germline, CDR1 is SGHNT, CDR2 YYREEE (reference sequence). Trimming at V came to 0 bases and at J to 7 bases, leaving 8 bases not matched to a gene. The CDR3 loop is CASSLDPKGQGNSPLHF. The DNA of the CDR3 is TGTGCCAGCAGCTTGGACCCGAAGGGACAGGGAAATTCACCCCTCCACTTT.

J is TRBJ1-3 and V is TRBV18; TRBD1 aligns across 10 bases. V dropped 6 bases and J dropped 4; count of bases not matched to a gene: 9. The germline CDR1 and CDR2 sequences are KGHSH and LQKENI. The CDR3 has 16 residues. CDR3 in amino acids: CASSPDVTGGGNTIYF. DNA of the CDR3: TGTGCCAGCTCTCCTGATGTGACAGGGGGCGGAAACACCATATATTTT. The whole variable domain, filled in from reference TRBV18 and TRBJ1-3, reads NAGVMQNPRHLVRRRGQEARLRCSPMKGHSHVYWYRQLPEEGLKFMVYLQKENIIDESGMPKERFSAEFPKEGPSILRIQQVVRGDSAAYFCASSPDVTGGGNTIYFGEGSWLTVV.

This clone was observed a few times. This chain connects TRBV5-1 to TRBJ2-5; D call uncertain. Trimming left V 0 bases short and J 5 bases short, with 14 bases between. The CDR3 is 15 residues long. CDR1 SGHRS and CDR2 YFSETQ come from the germline V gene. Here the CDR3 DNA reads TGCGCCAGCAGCTTGGAAGATCGAGGATCGGAGACCCAGTACTTC. Translation gives CASSLEDRGSETQYF.

The V gene is TRBV11-3, the J gene TRBJ2-5; possible D gene TRBD1, 6 bases. Per the germline V gene, CDR1 is SGHNT and CDR2 is YENEEA. V was cut by 5 bases and J by 1 base, with 20 bases left in between. This CDR3 region has 17 residues. The CDR3 nucleotides read TGTGCCAGCAGCCCTCGCCCCGGCAGCAGGGGCCAAGAGACCCAGTACTTC. Its protein is CASSPRPGSRGQETQYF.

The chain joins TRBV5-5 to TRBJ2-7; D uncertain. This CDR3 contains 13 residues. CDR1 SGHKS and CDR2 YYEKEE come from the germline V gene (reference sequence). V gave up 0 bases and J gave up 3 bases, with 7 bases separating them. In DNA form, the CDR3 reads TGTGCCAGCAGCTTGGAAGGAGACTACGAGCAGTACTTC. Protein: CASSLEGDYEQYF.

The V gene is TRBV30, the J gene TRBJ1-1; D may be TRBD1 (6 bases). CDR3 length equals 15 residues. Trimming removed 4 bases at V and 9 bases at J, with 24 bases between. CDR1 is GTSNPN and CDR2 is SVGIG in the germline V gene (reference sequence). As DNA, the CDR3 is TGTGCCTGGAAGGGGGGAGGGGGGAGTGTAGGGAAAGCTTTCTTT. Protein: CAWKGGGGSVGKAFF.

The chain is built from TRBV7-3 and TRBJ1-2; D is perhaps TRBD1 (6 bases). CDR1 is SGHTA and CDR2 is FQGTGA in the germline V gene. The CDR3 consists of 13 residues. Trimming took off 6 bases at V and 6 bases at J, with 14 bases between the two ends. The CDR3 loop reads CASSLGGINGYTF. In DNA form, the CDR3 reads TGTGCCAGCAGTCTTGGGGGCATTAATGGCTACACCTTC.

V usage is TRBV10-3 and J usage is TRBJ2-7; tentatively, D is TRBD1 (5 bases). The CDR3 contains 16 residues. Trimming left V 4 bases short and J 4 bases short, with 20 bases between. CDR1 and CDR2 (germline): ENHRY, SYGVKD. The CDR3 is CAISGGRAGTKYEQYV. The CDR3 nucleotides read TGTGCCATCAGTGGAGGCAGGGCCGGAACGAAATACGAGCAGTACGTC.

The gene calls are TRBV6-5 and TRBJ2-7, with D perhaps TRBD1 (6 bases). The V gene lost 0 bases and the J gene lost 3 bases, with 15 bases spanning the gap. From germline, CDR1 is MNHEY and CDR2 SVGAGI. CDR3 size: 16 residues. The CDR3 loop is CASSYSSQGKNYEQYV. The CDR3 coding sequence is TGTGCCAGCAGTTACTCCTCACAGGGAAAGAACTACGAGCAGTACGTC.

The chain joins TRBV5-1 to TRBJ2-1, with TRBD2 matching 10 bases. This CDR3 region has 15 residues. From germline, CDR1 is SGHRS and CDR2 YFSETQ. V was clipped by 4 bases and J by 7 bases; unmatched bases: 8. For the CDR3, the DNA is TGCGCCAGCAGCCCCCAAGCGGGAGGGAGAAATGAGCAGTTCTTC. Protein sequence: CASSPQAGGRNEQFF.

The chain recombines TRBV5-6 with TRBJ1-1; the match to TRBD1 covers 9 bases. The ends lost 4 bases at V and 5 bases at J; junction bases unmatched: 12. This CDR3 contains 16 residues. Germline values: CDR1 SGHDT, CDR2 YYEEEE. The CDR3 is CASSLGQGRFGTEAFF. CDR3 nucleotide sequence: TGTGCCAGCAGCCTCGGACAGGGGAGATTTGGAACTGAAGCTTTCTTT.

The rearrangement links TRBV5-8 to TRBJ2-3; the match to TRBD2 covers 8 bases. Unmatched junction bases numbered 7, after V lost 4 bases and J lost 6 bases. Germline CDR1 SGHTS, CDR2 YDEGEE. The CDR3 has 14 amino acids. The CDR3 reads CASSDRTSRDTQYF. The CDR3 nucleotides read TGTGCCAGCAGCGACCGGACTAGCCGGGATACGCAGTATTTT.

The V gene is TRBV5-4, the J gene TRBJ2-3; the D gene is possibly TRBD2 (7 bases). V gave up 0 bases and J gave up 5 bases, with 16 bases separating them. The CDR3 spans 16 residues. CDR1 SGHNT and CDR2 YYREEE come from the germline V gene (reference sequence). The CDR3 nucleotides read TGTGCCAGCAGCTTGGTAGGGGGGGGGCCGATAGATACGCAGTATTTT. The encoded protein is CASSLVGGGPIDTQYF.

This clone has a handful of counts. The gene calls are TRBV6-1 and TRBJ2-5; D not resolved. Germline V gene sequence: CDR1 MNHNS, CDR2 SASEGT. The germline V and J ends were trimmed by 1 base and 5 bases, with 14 bases remaining between them. This CDR3 has 15 residues. The CDR3 reads CASSEGLGSAETQYF. The DNA of the CDR3 is TGTGCCAGCAGTGAAGGGCTCGGCAGCGCCGAGACCCAGTACTTC.

V is TRBV5-4 and J is TRBJ2-7; 8 nucleotides align to TRBD2. Germline CDR1 and CDR2: SGHNT and YYREEE (reference sequence). The CDR3 has 14 amino acids. V lost 4 bases and J lost 5; bases outside the gene matches: 8. CDR3 residues: CASSPWGLGDEQYF. CDR3 DNA: TGTGCCAGCAGCCCCTGGGGACTAGGGGACGAGCAGTACTTC.

This clone was counted a few times. The rearrangement links TRBV27 to TRBJ2-7; the D gene is possibly TRBD1 (5 bases). The V end was cut by 5 bases, the J end by 3 bases, with 23 bases between. This CDR3 is built from 17 residues. CDR1 is MNHEY and CDR2 is SMNVEV in the germline V gene (reference sequence). CDR3 loop: CASSPKGPEQHFYEQYV. In DNA form, the CDR3 reads TGTGCCAGCAGTCCTAAGGGGCCCGAACAACACTTCTACGAGCAGTACGTC.

The rearrangement uses TRBV30 and TRBJ2-5; no clear D. Germline V CDR1 and CDR2: GTSNPN, SVGIG (reference sequence). The CDR3 has 14 amino acids. Trimming shortened V by 2 bases and J by 2 bases, and 12 bases separated the two germline ends. The CDR3 bases are TGTGCCTGGAGTCCCTTGGCAGTTCAAGAGACCCAGTACTTC. Translation: CAWSPLAVQETQYF.

CDR3 in DNA: TGTGCCAGCAGTTCCTCGGGACACCAAGTCTACGAGCAGTACTTC. Its protein product is CASSSSGHQVYEQYF. The chain has TRBV6-5 and TRBJ2-7; D may be TRBD1 (6 bases). The germline CDR1 and CDR2 sequences are MNHEY and SVGAGI. The CDR3 length is 15 residues. With 4 bases removed from V and 3 bases from J, the gap between germline ends came to 16 bases.

The V call is TRBV11-2, the J call TRBJ2-1, with TRBD2 matching 8 bases. Trimming cost V 5 bases and J 7 bases; bases outside gene matches: 10. In germline, CDR1 is SGHAT, CDR2 FQNNGV. This CDR3 has 15 amino acids. The CDR3 DNA reads as TGTGCCAGCAGCCCCCCAGGACTAGCTGGTAATGAGCAGTTCTTC. Encoded protein: CASSPPGLAGNEQFF. Using reference TRBV11-2 and TRBJ2-1 for the parts outside the CDR3, the full variable domain is EAGVAQSPRYKIIEKRQSVAFWCNPISGHATLYWYQQILGQGPKLLIQFQNNGVVDDSQLPKDRFSAERLKGVDSTLKIQPAKLEDSAVYLCASSPPGLAGNEQFFGPGTRLTVL.

This chain uses TRBV5-6 with TRBJ1-1; 7 bases align to TRBD1. The CDR3 sequence is 15 residues long. With V trimmed by 3 bases and J by 3 bases, 8 bases remained unmatched. Germline V gene lookup returns CDR1 SGHDT and CDR2 YYEEEE. The CDR3 protein is CASSWLDRVYTEAFF. CDR3 nucleotide sequence: TGTGCCAGCAGCTGGCTTGACAGGGTATACACTGAAGCTTTCTTT. Looking up the rest from reference TRBV5-6 and TRBJ1-1 gives the full variable domain: DAGVTQSPTHLIKTRGQQVTLRCSPKSGHDTVSWYQQALGQGPQFIFQYYEEEERQRGNFPDRFSGHQFPNYSSELNVNALLLGDSALYLCASSWLDRVYTEAFFGQGTRLTVV.

J is TRBJ1-1 and V is TRBV27; D is undetermined. The CDR3 loop spans 14 amino acids. Germline CDR1 and CDR2: MNHEY and SMNVEV (reference sequence). The V and J ends lost 4 bases and 5 bases respectively, with 14 bases between them. CDR3 nucleotide sequence: TGTGCCAGCAGTTCGGGGAAAGGGAGAACTGAAGCTTTCTTT. Its translation: CASSSGKGRTEAFF.

The chain combines TRBV6-5 with TRBJ2-1, with unresolved D. V was clipped by 7 bases and J by 7 bases, with 17 bases between them. Germline CDR1 MNHEY, CDR2 SVGAGI. This CDR3 has 14 residues. CDR3 in amino acids: CASTRGAERNEQFF. The CDR3 DNA follows: TGTGCCAGCACCCGAGGTGCCGAGAGGAATGAGCAGTTCTTC.

This chain connects TRBV27 to TRBJ2-1, with D unresolved. The V gene's germline CDR1 is MNHEY and CDR2 SMNVEV (reference sequence). The CDR3 is 16 residues long. V shed 5 bases and J shed 8 bases, with 22 bases lying between them. In DNA, the CDR3 is TGTGCCAGCAGTCCGGGTTTACGCCTAATTTCACATGAGCAGTTCTTC. The encoded protein is CASSPGLRLISHEQFF.

This clone came up once. The V and J genes are TRBV6-5 and TRBJ2-3; TRBD2 might be the D (5 bases). CDR1 and CDR2 from the germline V gene are MNHEY and SVGAGI. This CDR3 comprises 14 residues. V lost 6 bases, J lost 5 bases, and 15 bases lay in between. The CDR3 DNA reads as TGTGCCAGCAGCCCAAGTCTAGCTGGAGATACGCAGTATTTT. It codes for CASSPSLAGDTQYF.

The J gene is TRBJ1-1, the V gene TRBV6-1, with 7 positions matching TRBD1. The ends lost 5 bases at V and 3 bases at J; junction bases unmatched: 6. The CDR3 sequence is 14 residues long. CDR1 and CDR2 (germline): MNHNS, SASEGT. CDR3 nucleotides: TGTGCCAGCAGTACCGACAGGGCGGACACTGAAGCTTTCTTT. Amino acids: CASSTDRADTEAFF.

CDR3 sequence: CASSLAAYTGELFF. In DNA, the CDR3 is TGTGCCAGCAGCTTAGCTGCGTACACCGGGGAGCTGTTTTTT. The chain combines TRBV7-6 with TRBJ2-2; the D is unclear. The CDR3 spans 14 residues. V was shortened by 0 bases and J by 3 bases, with 5 bases between the two germline ends. Per germline, CDR1 SGHVS and CDR2 FNYEAQ.

V usage is TRBV7-2 and J usage is TRBJ2-7; no definite D call. Trimming removed 3 bases at V and 2 bases at J, with 8 bases between. Germline V CDR1 and CDR2: SGHTA, FQGNSA. This CDR3 is 13 amino acids long. The CDR3 DNA reads TGTGCCAGCAGCTTGACTCCTGCCTACGAGCAGTACGTC. It translates to CASSLTPAYEQYV.

J is TRBJ2-1 and V is TRBV4-1; D unclear. The CDR3 has 16 amino acids. Germline V lookup: CDR1 MGHRA, CDR2 YSYEKL. V was trimmed by 4 bases and J by 10 bases, leaving 23 bases between them. The CDR3 region is CASSPHRRAQMGEQFF. The CDR3 DNA is TGCGCCAGCAGCCCCCATCGAAGAGCTCAGATGGGCGAGCAGTTCTTC.

The V call is TRBV18, the J call TRBJ1-4; D is unresolved. Germline V gene sequence: CDR1 KGHSH, CDR2 LQKENI. Trimming removed 1 base from V and 8 bases from J, with 8 bases in between. The CDR3 length is 13 residues. The DNA of the CDR3 is TGTGCCAGCTCACCACAGGCGGCAGAAAAACTGTTTTTT. Its translation: CASSPQAAEKLFF.